The rows below give T cell receptor beta chains drawn from one sample of a study of T cell changes during pregnancy in multiple sclerosis. The data were produced by immunoSEQ multiplex PCR, yet TCRdb's version contains in-frame clones alone and is incomplete. The table lists over 60,000 clones, 80% to 90% of them singletons, with 2% to 3% in the top ten. Sequenced here: peripheral blood, sampled in the first trimester of pregnancy. These receptors came from a female donor with multiple sclerosis, enrolled in a pregnancy study. The CDR3 runs from the conserved cysteine through the conserved F or W. Fields, in order: CDR3 protein, CDR3 DNA, V gene, J gene, clone size, D gene. The D gene is left open where the match is weak. Not all rows give a size; the values are once, few, many and, for expanded clones, a class.

CAICATEPMNTEAFF	TGTGCCATCTGTGCGACAGAGCCGATGAACACTGAAGCTTTCTTT	TRBV10-3	TRBJ1-1	NA	NA
CASSLETQPQHF	TGTGCCAGCAGCTTAGAGACACAGCCCCAGCATTTT	TRBV7-9	TRBJ1-5	NA	NA
CASSLELYNEQFF	TGTGCCAGCAGCTTAGAACTGTACAATGAGCAGTTCTTC	TRBV7-9	TRBJ2-1	NA	NA
CASSSGTGAYAGELFF	TGCGCCAGCAGTTCCGGGACAGGGGCGTATGCCGGGGAGCTGTTTTTT	TRBV5-1	TRBJ2-2	NA	TRBD1
CASSPRQDTNYGYTF	TGTGCCAGCAGCCCGAGACAGGATACTAACTATGGCTACACCTTC	TRBV5-8	TRBJ1-2	NA	NA
CASSLGRTSSYNEQFF	TGTGCCAGCTCCCTGGGTCGGACTTCCTCCTACAATGAGCAGTTCTTC	TRBV25-1	TRBJ2-1	NA	NA
CASSLYRDTGELFF	TGTGCCAGCAGCTTATACAGGGACACCGGGGAGCTGTTTTTT	TRBV7-3	TRBJ2-2	once	NA
CASIWRVKGYTF	TGCGCCAGCATTTGGAGGGTGAAAGGCTACACCTTC	TRBV4-3	TRBJ1-2	NA	NA
CASSLVGTGANYGYTF	TGTGCCAGCAGCTTGGTTGGGACAGGGGCCAACTATGGCTACACCTTC	TRBV5-6	TRBJ1-2	NA	TRBD1
CASSLAGGSIEAFF	TGTGCCAGCAGCTTGGCCGGAGGGTCAATTGAAGCTTTCTTT	TRBV5-4	TRBJ1-1	NA	NA
CASSQGGTSLETQYF	TGTGCCAGCAGCCAGGGGGGTACTAGTCTAGAGACCCAGTACTTC	TRBV13	TRBJ2-5	NA	NA
CASGGDRVNNQPQHF	TGTGCCAGTGGGGGGGACAGGGTAAACAATCAGCCCCAGCATTTT	TRBV19	TRBJ1-5	NA	TRBD1
CASTPGQGPSTDTQYF	TGTGCCAGCACCCCCGGACAGGGGCCATCCACAGATACGCAGTATTTT	TRBV7-2	TRBJ2-3	NA	TRBD1
CASRETSTDTQYF	TGTGCCAGCCGCGAGACTAGCACAGATACGCAGTATTTT	TRBV7-2	TRBJ2-3	NA	NA
CASSQDWGLAGYNEQFF	TGTGCCAGCAGCCAAGACTGGGGACTAGCGGGGTACAATGAGCAGTTCTTC	TRBV14	TRBJ2-1	NA	TRBD2
CASRGTARGGAIGYEQFF	TGTGCCAGTAGGGGGACAGCTCGCGGGGGGGCGATTGGTTATGAGCAGTTCTTC	TRBV19	TRBJ2-1	NA	TRBD2
CASSLDSGQGYTDTQYF	TGTGCCAGCAGCTTAGATTCGGGGCAGGGGTACACAGATACGCAGTATTTT	TRBV11-3	TRBJ2-3	NA	NA
CASSIGGTEVGGYTF	TGTGCCAGTAGTATAGGCGGGACAGAAGTGGGCGGCTACACCTTC	TRBV19	TRBJ1-2	NA	TRBD1
CASSYTGTGGGEAFF	TGTGCCAGCAGTTACACCGGGACAGGGGGGGGTGAAGCTTTCTTT	TRBV6-5	TRBJ1-1	NA	TRBD1
CASSAPGPQHF	TGTGCCAGTAGTGCCCCAGGGCCCCAGCATTTT	TRBV19	TRBJ1-5	few	NA
CASSRTVGPEAFF	TGCGCCAGCAGCCGGACAGTCGGGCCTGAAGCTTTCTTT	TRBV5-1	TRBJ1-1	NA	NA